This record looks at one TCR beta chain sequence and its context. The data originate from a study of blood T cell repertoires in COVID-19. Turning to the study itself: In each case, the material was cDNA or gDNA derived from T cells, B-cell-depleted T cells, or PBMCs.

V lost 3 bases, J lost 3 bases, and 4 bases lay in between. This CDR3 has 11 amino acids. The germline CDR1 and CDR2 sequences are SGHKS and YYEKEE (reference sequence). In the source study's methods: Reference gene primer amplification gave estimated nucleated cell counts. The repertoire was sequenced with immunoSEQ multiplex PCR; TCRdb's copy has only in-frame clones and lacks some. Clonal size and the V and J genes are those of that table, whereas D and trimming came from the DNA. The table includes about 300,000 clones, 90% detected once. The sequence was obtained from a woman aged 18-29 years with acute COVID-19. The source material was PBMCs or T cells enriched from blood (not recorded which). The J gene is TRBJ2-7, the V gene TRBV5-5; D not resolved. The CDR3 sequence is CASSYIYEQYF. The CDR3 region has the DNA TGTGCCAGCAGCTATATCTACGAGCAGTACTTC.